Each of the 17 T cell receptor beta chains below was sequenced from the same sample in a study of technical replicates of blood from four donors. Sequencing used immunoSEQ multiplex PCR; TCRdb keeps in-frame clones, though not all of them. The table includes approximately 51,000 clones, roughly 93% detected once. The specimen sequenced was PBMCs. The receptors derive from a human donor in good health. Some clones in this sample may be carry-over from other donors' samples.

This clone has just one count. V gene TRBV7-9 combines with J gene TRBJ1-5, with 10 bases that match TRBD1. Per germline, CDR1 SEHNR and CDR2 FQNEAQ (reference sequence). Trimming took 4 bases from V and 2 from J; bases not matched to a gene: 2. This CDR3 contains 15 residues. DNA of the CDR3: TGTGCCAGCAGCTCGGGGACAGGGGGCAATCAGCCCCAGCATTTT. It translates to CASSSGTGGNQPQHF.

V is TRBV6-5 and J is TRBJ1-6; TRBD1 agrees at 8 bases. The CDR3 totals 14 residues. Looked up from germline, CDR1 is MNHEY and CDR2 is SVGAGI. V trimming: 4 bases; J trimming: 11 bases; junction bases outside the gene matches: 7. CDR3 DNA sequence: TGTGCCAGCAGTTCGACAGGGGAGAGAGCACCCCTCCACTTT. Protein: CASSSTGERAPLHF.

This clone was counted a few times. The rearrangement joins TRBV27 to TRBJ1-6, with 8 nucleotides matching TRBD1. Germline-derived CDR1 and CDR2 are MNHEY and SMNVEV (reference sequence). J lost 9 bases, V lost 8 bases, and 6 bases had no gene match. CDR3 length equals 13 residues. The CDR3 sequence is CASPGQAGSPLHF. DNA for the CDR3: TGTGCCAGCCCGGGACAGGCGGGTTCACCCCTCCACTTT.

V and J are TRBV5-5 and TRBJ2-7, with 9 positions matching TRBD2. Germline lookup yields CDR1 SGHKS and CDR2 YYEKEE (reference sequence). V shed 1 base and J 4 bases; nucleotides not matched to a gene: 6. The CDR3 spans 15 residues. The CDR3 loop is CASSLLASGIYEQYF. The CDR3 nucleotides read TGTGCCAGCAGCTTGTTGGCTAGCGGGATTTACGAGCAGTACTTC.

This clone was observed once. The CDR3 loop reads CASRTYRTEETQYF. CDR3 DNA: TGTGCCAGCAGGACCTATCGGACAGAAGAGACCCAGTACTTC. The chain is built from TRBV7-2 and TRBJ2-5, with a tentative D call TRBD1 (6 bases). Germline lookup yields CDR1 SGHTA and CDR2 FQGNSA. The V and J ends lost 6 bases and 3 bases respectively, with 14 bases between them. This CDR3 is built from 14 residues.

Comment on this clone: Other nucleotide sequences from this sample produce the same CDR3. The gene calls are TRBV7-9 and TRBJ1-5; 10 bases match TRBD1. The CDR3 length is 15 residues. Germline trimming cut 2 bases from V and 6 bases from J; bases unmatched to any gene: 4. CDR1 is SEHNR, CDR2 FQNEAQ, per germline (reference sequence). CDR3 DNA: TGTGCCAGCAGCTTATCCGGGACAGGGGCTCAGCCCCAGCATTTT. This codes for CASSLSGTGAQPQHF.

The chain couples TRBV27 to TRBJ1-4, with a weak D call TRBD1 (6 bases). CDR3 length: 15 amino acids. The ends were cut back, 3 bases at V and 7 bases at J, with 15 bases in the middle. Germline CDR1 is MNHEY and CDR2 is SMNVEV (reference sequence). The CDR3 loop is CASSLEQGISEKLFF. CDR3 nucleotide sequence: TGTGCCAGCAGTTTGGAGCAGGGGATTTCTGAAAAACTGTTTTTT. Full variable domain (remainder filled in from reference TRBV27 and TRBJ1-4): EAQVTQNPRYLITVTGKKLTVTCSQNMNHEYMSWYRQDPGLGLRQIYYSMNVEVTDKGDVPEGYKVSRKEKRNFPLILESPSPNQTSLYFCASSLEQGISEKLFFGSGTQLSVL.

The J gene is TRBJ1-2, the V gene TRBV5-1; D is possibly TRBD1 (5 bases). CDR1 and CDR2 from the germline V gene are SGHRS and YFSETQ. V dropped 4 bases and J dropped 2 bases, with 15 bases sitting between them. The CDR3 is 15 amino acids. CDR3 sequence (DNA): TGCGCCAGCAGCAACCCACAGACAGCAAACTATGGCTACACCTTC. It codes for CASSNPQTANYGYTF.

A note on this clone: At the DNA level, this CDR3 is encoded by other sequences in the same sample as well. The V gene is TRBV7-3, the J gene TRBJ1-1, with D possibly matching TRBD1 (5 bases). The CDR3 has 13 residues. V was clipped by 6 bases and J by 1 base, with 9 bases between them. Germline CDR1 and CDR2: SGHTA and FQGTGA. CDR3 nucleotides: TGTGCCAGCAGTGCTCAGGGGAACACTGAAGCTTTCTTT. Its translation: CASSAQGNTEAFF.

The J gene is TRBJ2-1, the V gene TRBV5-1; tentatively, D is TRBD1 (5 bases). The CDR3 sequence is 12 residues long. Germline loops: CDR1 SGHRS, CDR2 YFSETQ. V gave up 4 bases and J gave up 9 bases, with 11 bases separating them. CDR3 residues: CASSRWGGEQFF. CDR3 bases: TGCGCCAGCAGCCGATGGGGCGGTGAGCAGTTCTTC.

V gene TRBV23-1 combines with J gene TRBJ2-5; no definite D call. TRBV23-1 is known as an ORF, though its function is uncertain. The length of the CDR3 is 17 residues. Trimming took off 2 bases at V and 7 bases at J, with 23 bases between the two ends. As DNA, the CDR3 is TGCGCCAGCAGTCAAAACCTTCGTTATCACCACAAATCGACCCAGTACTTC. It codes for CASSQNLRYHHKSTQYF.

The rearrangement uses TRBV7-2 and TRBJ2-3; TRBD2 matches 9 bases. In germline, CDR1 is SGHTA, CDR2 FQGNSA. The CDR3 contains 16 residues. J was trimmed by 3 bases and V by 5 bases; bases with no gene match: 9. CDR3 DNA sequence: TGTGCCAGCAGCATAGGGACTAGCAGTGGTACAGATACGCAGTATTTT. Amino acid sequence: CASSIGTSSGTDTQYF.

The DNA for the CDR3 is TGTGCCAGCAGCTTAGGAGACGGAGGGGGCTACACCTTC. Its translation: CASSLGDGGGYTF. The chain carries TRBV13 and TRBJ1-2; no clear D. CDR3 length: 13 residues. The V gene lost 0 bases and the J gene lost 8 bases, with 10 bases spanning the gap. Germline CDR1 is PRHDT and CDR2 is FYEKMQ (reference sequence). The full variable domain, completed using reference TRBV13 and TRBJ1-2, is AAGVIQSPRHLIKEKRETATLKCYPIPRHDTVYWYQQGPGQDPQFLISFYEKMQSDKGSIPDRFSAQQFSDYHSELNMSSLELGDSALYFCASSLGDGGGYTFGSGTRLTVV.

The gene calls are TRBV2 and TRBJ1-6, with a tentative D call TRBD1 (6 bases). The V and J ends lost 1 base and 4 bases respectively, with 11 bases between them. The length of the CDR3 is 16 residues. Per germline, CDR1 SNHLY and CDR2 FYNNEI. CDR3: CASSEDRVGYNSPLHF. CDR3 in DNA: TGTGCCAGCAGTGAAGACAGGGTGGGGTATAATTCACCCCTCCACTTT.

The rearrangement uses TRBV4-1 and TRBJ2-3; TRBD1 is a possible D gene (5 bases). The germline V gene encodes CDR1 MGHRA and CDR2 YSYEKL. V lost 0 bases and J lost 4, with 14 bases in between. The CDR3 is 16 amino acids. CDR3 in amino acids: CASSQEDSANADTQYF. CDR3 nucleotides: TGCGCCAGCAGCCAAGAAGACAGCGCCAACGCAGATACGCAGTATTTT.

The chain is built from TRBV9 and TRBJ2-7, with 9 positions matching TRBD2. Germline CDR1 and CDR2: SGDLS and YYNGEE. J gave up 7 bases and V 3 bases, and 14 bases lay outside the gene matches. There are 16 residues in the CDR3. The CDR3 reads CASSESPAGGPGEQYF. Here the CDR3 DNA reads TGTGCCAGCAGCGAGTCCCCCGCGGGAGGGCCAGGGGAGCAGTACTTC.

This clone was seen only once. The genes are TRBV19 and TRBJ2-1; 11 bases map to TRBD2. This CDR3 is built from 15 residues. From germline, CDR1 is LNHDA and CDR2 SQIVND (reference sequence). The V gene end was trimmed by 11 bases and the J gene end by 7 bases; junction bases not matched to a gene: 13. CDR3 sequence: CASRIGTSGGNEQFF. For the CDR3, the DNA is TGTGCCTCACGAATAGGGACTAGCGGTGGGAATGAGCAGTTCTTC.